The next 20 T cell receptor beta chains were all read from a single sample in a study of blood T cell repertoires in COVID-19. Produced via immunoSEQ multiplex PCR; TCRdb's table is partial and in-frame only. The sample yields roughly 100,000 clones, approximately 89% seen once. Sequenced material: peripheral blood. Receptors originate from an elderly woman in a cohort sampled during active COVID-19.

The genes are TRBV6-5 and TRBJ2-3; 9 nucleotides agree with TRBD1. J lost 1 base, V lost 4 bases, and 6 bases had no gene match. The CDR3 covers 16 residues. The germline V gene encodes CDR1 MNHEY and CDR2 SVGAGI. CDR3 sequence reads: CASSWRRTGGTDTQYF. DNA for the CDR3: TGTGCCAGCAGTTGGAGAAGGACAGGGGGCACAGATACGCAGTATTTT.

The V gene is TRBV2, the J gene TRBJ2-2; a weak D match, TRBD1 (5 bases). Looked up from germline, CDR1 is SNHLY and CDR2 is FYNNEI. CDR3 length: 15 residues. V lost 8 bases and J 5 bases, leaving 18 bases between the germline ends. Here the CDR3 reads CASAASRGTTGELFF. In DNA form, the CDR3 reads TGTGCCAGCGCAGCTTCTAGGGGAACGACCGGGGAGCTGTTTTTT.

This chain uses TRBV5-1 with TRBJ1-1; 8 bases align to TRBD1. Germline V gene data show CDR1 as SGHRS and CDR2 as YFSETQ. The CDR3 totals 15 residues. The V gene end was trimmed by 1 base and the J gene end by 5 bases; junction bases not matched to a gene: 7. As DNA, the CDR3 is TGCGCCAGCAGCTTGTCGACAGGGGTAGAGACTGAAGCTTTCTTT. Protein sequence: CASSLSTGVETEAFF.

This sequence joins TRBV20-1 and TRBJ2-3; D is uncertain. Germline-derived CDR1 and CDR2 are DFQATT and SNEGSKA (reference sequence). V lost 4 bases and J 6 bases, leaving 8 bases between the germline ends. The CDR3 contains 11 residues. This chain's CDR3 is CSATWLDTQYF. The CDR3 nucleotides are TGCAGTGCTACCTGGCTGGATACGCAGTATTTT.

This chain uses TRBV3-1 (or the pseudogene TRBV3-2) with TRBJ2-7; the match to TRBD2 covers 8 bases. V was clipped by 4 bases and J by 2 bases; unmatched bases: 4. Germline-derived CDR1 and CDR2 are LGHDT and YNNKEL (reference sequence). This CDR3 spans 14 amino acids. The CDR3 region has the DNA TGTGCCAGCAGCCGAGGACTAGCTCCCTACGAGCAGTACTTC. As protein: CASSRGLAPYEQYF.

The rearrangement uses TRBV15 and TRBJ2-5; a weak D match, TRBD1 (5 bases). Trimming removed 1 base from V and 6 bases from J, with 12 bases in between. The CDR3 is 14 residues long. Per germline, CDR1 LNHNV and CDR2 YYDKDF (reference sequence). In DNA form, the CDR3 reads TGTGCCACCAGCAGAGGGGGCAGGGTTCAGACCCAGTACTTC. Protein sequence: CATSRGGRVQTQYF.

This chain joins TRBV28 and TRBJ1-2; D is uncertain. Germline V gene lookup returns CDR1 MDHEN and CDR2 SYDVKM. CDR3 length: 12 amino acids. V lost 5 bases to trimming and J lost 4 bases, with 8 bases between them. CDR3 protein: CASSIVSYGYTF. CDR3 sequence (DNA): TGTGCCAGCAGTATAGTAAGCTATGGCTACACCTTC.

The V call is TRBV10-3, the J call TRBJ1-1, with a possible D match to TRBD1 (5 bases). This CDR3 is built from 13 residues. Germline V CDR1 and CDR2: ENHRY, SYGVKD. V was shortened by 6 bases and J by 0 bases, with 8 bases between the two germline ends. CDR3 bases: TGTGCCATCAGGAGGGACTTGAACACTGAAGCTTTCTTT. Residues: CAIRRDLNTEAFF.

The chain carries TRBV5-4 and TRBJ2-7, with 9 nucleotides matching TRBD1. CDR3 size: 16 residues. The V segment lost 0 bases and the J segment 9 bases; nucleotides outside the gene matches: 13. Germline CDR1 reads SGHNT; CDR2 reads YYREEE (reference sequence). CDR3 sequence: CASSLGGQGKYIGQYF. The CDR3 DNA follows: TGTGCCAGCAGCTTGGGGGGACAGGGAAAGTATATTGGGCAGTACTTC.

The J gene is TRBJ1-1, the V gene TRBV19; D unresolved. The CDR3 has 13 residues. Germline V gives CDR1 LNHDA, CDR2 SQIVND (reference sequence). Trimming took off 4 bases at V and 7 bases at J, with 13 bases between the two ends. The CDR3 reads CASSSSGLYEAFF. DNA for the CDR3: TGTGCCAGTAGTAGCAGCGGGCTGTATGAAGCTTTCTTT.

This clone was observed a handful of times. The chain is built from TRBV5-5 and TRBJ2-7; tentative D call: TRBD1 (5 bases). The CDR3 is 14 residues long. V was cut by 2 bases and J by 2 bases, with 11 bases left in between. Per the germline V gene, CDR1 is SGHKS and CDR2 is YYEKEE (reference sequence). The CDR3, as DNA: TGTGCCAGCAGCTTCTCGGACATACCCTACGAGCAGTACTTC. It translates to CASSFSDIPYEQYF.

This chain joins TRBV13 and TRBJ2-4; TRBD2 aligns across 13 bases. The CDR3 is 16 residues long. Germline assignment: CDR1 PRHDT and CDR2 FYEKMQ (reference sequence). Germline trimming cut 5 bases from V and 9 bases from J; bases unmatched to any gene: 10. This CDR3 reads CASSRGLAGAQGIQYF. The CDR3 DNA reads as TGTGCCAGCAGCCGCGGACTAGCGGGGGCCCAAGGCATTCAGTACTTC.

V and J are TRBV4-1 and TRBJ1-1; D is perhaps TRBD1 (6 bases). This CDR3 has 13 amino acids. With 6 bases removed from V and 4 bases from J, the gap between germline ends came to 12 bases. Germline CDR1 and CDR2: MGHRA and YSYEKL. This CDR3 reads CASRDSARTEAFF. CDR3 coding DNA: TGCGCCAGCAGGGACAGTGCCCGCACTGAAGCTTTCTTT.

This rearrangement joins TRBV24-1 to TRBJ2-1; 14 positions match TRBD2. CDR1 and CDR2 (germline): KGHDR, SFDVKD. The V and J ends lost 1 base and 0 bases, in that order; junction bases with no gene match: 4. The CDR3 sequence is 19 residues long. CDR3 DNA sequence: TGTGCCACCAGTGATTTAGGACTAGCGGGAGGATCCTCCTACAATGAGCAGTTCTTC. It translates to CATSDLGLAGGSSYNEQFF.

V gene TRBV6-1 combines with J gene TRBJ1-3; no reliable D call. Germline loops: CDR1 MNHNS, CDR2 SASEGT. The CDR3 is 14 amino acids. V lost 2 bases and J lost 4, with 9 bases in between. The CDR3 region is CASSESGAGNTIYF. Written as DNA, the CDR3 is TGTGCCAGCAGTGAATCGGGTGCGGGAAACACCATATATTTT.

The V call is TRBV28, the J call TRBJ1-2; 9 bases align to TRBD1. The CDR3 totals 14 residues. The J segment lost 4 bases and the V segment lost 4 bases, leaving 4 bases of the junction unmatched. Germline CDR1 is MDHEN and CDR2 is SYDVKM. As DNA, the CDR3 is TGTGCCAGCAGTTCCGGGACAGGGACCTATGGCTACACCTTC. It encodes CASSSGTGTYGYTF.

V gene TRBV6-6 combines with J gene TRBJ1-5, with a possible D match to TRBD1 (6 bases). The CDR3 spans 15 residues. Trimming took off 2 bases at V and 4 bases at J, with 12 bases between the two ends. Germline-derived CDR1 and CDR2 are MNHNY and SVGAGI (reference sequence). The CDR3 loop reads CASSYARDINQPQHF. The CDR3 DNA sequence: TGTGCCAGCAGTTACGCTCGGGACATAAATCAGCCCCAGCATTTT.

The chain is built from TRBV5-1 and TRBJ2-7; 11 positions agree with TRBD2. Germline V gene lookup returns CDR1 SGHRS and CDR2 YFSETQ. After removal of 4 bases from V and 6 bases from J, the junction contained 9 bases not matched to a gene. This CDR3 contains 15 residues. CDR3: CASSATLAGAGEQYF. The CDR3 DNA follows: TGCGCCAGCAGCGCCACACTAGCGGGAGCGGGCGAGCAGTACTTC.

This chain links TRBV24-1 with TRBJ2-3; weak D call: TRBD1 (6 bases). Germline CDR1 and CDR2: KGHDR and SFDVKD. CDR3 length equals 14 residues. The V gene lost 5 bases and the J gene lost 2 bases, with 10 bases spanning the gap. DNA of the CDR3: TGTGCCACCAGTGGGGGGCTCGACACAGATACGCAGTATTTT. It translates to CATSGGLDTDTQYF.

The chain employs TRBV25-1 and TRBJ1-1; 9 bases agree with TRBD1. This CDR3 comprises 13 residues. J gave up 6 bases and V 4 bases, and 3 bases lay outside the gene matches. Germline V gene sequence: CDR1 MGHDK, CDR2 SYGVNS. The DNA for the CDR3 is TGTGCCAGCAGTGTGACAGGGGGATCTGAAGCTTTCTTT. It yields the protein CASSVTGGSEAFF.